Included here is one T cell receptor beta chain sequence, with context. The source of the sample is a study of blood T cell repertoires in COVID-19. Background on the study: COVID-19 samples from acute and convalescent phases originated in the United States, Italy and Spain. PBMCs, B-cell-depleted T cells, or T cells were the source of the cDNA or gDNA that made up the material.

Those who participated ranged in age from about 18 to 89 years and resided in about two dozen US areas. Two negative PCRs, clearance, or symptom resolution had been documented for recovered Cohort 3 donors. The CDR3 has 15 amino acids. V lost 2 bases and J 4 bases, leaving 12 bases between the germline ends. Germline V gene lookup returns CDR1 MDHEN and CDR2 SYDVKM. Assay: immunoSEQ multiplex PCR; the TCRdb copy retains only in-frame clones and omits some. This table holds 300,000 to 400,000 clones, 75% to 90% found once. The chain employs TRBV28 and TRBJ1-5, with D uncertain. This clonotype was sampled from a man aged 25-40 years who had recovered from COVID-19. Source material: PBMCs or T cells enriched from blood (not recorded which). The CDR3 spells CASSLPGEGNQPQHF. CDR3 nucleotide sequence: TGTGCCAGCAGTTTACCGGGAGAGGGTAATCAGCCCCAGCATTTT.